This paragraph covers one TCR beta chain sequence. Its antigen is unidentified. Other DNA sequences in the sample encode the same CDR3. The entry originates in a study of cytomegalovirus exposure and HLA in healthy donors. Study overall: Unique TCRs numbering approximately 80 million, obtained from HLA-typed donors, made up an early data release.

PCR used 60 Vbeta primers and 13 Jbeta primers. The protocol was immunoSEQ multiplex PCR, while the TCRdb copy is restricted to in-frame clones and leaves out a portion. The sample shows 74,000 or so clones, about 78% of them seen only once. Healthy individuals who donated bone marrow served as the donors. V was pared by 2 bases and J by 3 bases, with 8 bases between. CDR1 and CDR2 (germline): MNHEY, SMNVEV (reference sequence). This CDR3 comprises 13 residues. Study-wide results and limits: In a later analysis, at a false discovery rate of 0.05, 15,000 to 20,000 TCR beta sequences were associated with HLA alleles.

The specimen was PBMCs. This TCR came from a male donor in good health and CMV-seropositive. V usage is TRBV27 and J usage is TRBJ2-7; D unresolved. The CDR3 nucleotides read TGTGCCAGCAGTTTAGGCACAGACTACGAGCAGTACTTC. Translation: CASSLGTDYEQYF.